The 5 T cell receptor beta chains below were found in one sample sequenced in a study of T cells of healthy individuals. TCRdb analysed the 5' RACE reads with MiXCR anew, one entry per CDR3 protein. The sample lists about 60,000 distinct CDR3 sequences, about 17% occurring once. These TCRs come from a human donor in good health.

This clonotype was counted between two and nine times. The V and J genes are TRBV3-1 and TRBJ2-7; 12 bases line up with TRBD2. The germline V gene has CDR1 LGHDT and CDR2 YNNKEL (reference sequence). The CDR3 totals 15 residues. With V trimmed by 3 bases and J by 5 bases, 5 bases remained unmatched. The CDR3 nucleotides are TGTGCCAGCAGCCAGCTAGCGGGAGGGCCCAACGAGCAGTACTTC. Its protein product is CASSQLAGGPNEQYF.

The chain combines TRBV4-3 with TRBJ2-3; possibly TRBD2 for D (6 bases). CDR3 length: 14 amino acids. V was pared by 1 base and J by 4 bases, with 9 bases between. Germline V gives CDR1 LGHNA, CDR2 YSLEER. CDR3 residues: CASSQAGVADTQYF. In DNA, the CDR3 is TGCGCCAGCAGCCAAGCGGGAGTGGCAGATACGCAGTATTTT.

A few counts support this clonotype. The gene calls are TRBV28 and TRBJ1-4; maybe TRBD1 (5 bases). Germline V gives CDR1 MDHEN, CDR2 SYDVKM. Trimming took off 5 bases at V and 3 bases at J, with 16 bases between the two ends. CDR3 length: 16 amino acids. The CDR3 region is CASSPRQPGANEKLFF. In nucleotides, the CDR3 is TGTGCCAGCAGTCCACGACAGCCTGGGGCTAATGAAAAACTGTTTTTT.

This clonotype was counted many times. This chain links TRBV2 with TRBJ2-3; D is unresolved. This CDR3 region has 11 residues. Trimming removed 7 bases from V and 2 bases from J, with 4 bases in between. Germline lookup yields CDR1 SNHLY and CDR2 FYNNEI. CDR3 DNA: TGTGCCAGCATGGACACAGATACGCAGTATTTT. The encoded protein is CASMDTDTQYF. The entire variable domain, with the rest obtained from reference TRBV2 and TRBJ2-3, is as follows: EPEVTQTPSHQVTQMGQEVILRCVPISNHLYFYWYRQILGQKVEFLVSFYNNEISEKSEIFDDQFSVERPDGSNFTLKIRSTKLEDSAMYFCASMDTDTQYFGPGTRLTVL.

This clonotype was detected ten times or more. V and J are TRBV20-1 and TRBJ1-5, with D maybe TRBD1 (6 bases). Trimming took off 6 bases at V and 0 bases at J, with 15 bases between the two ends. This CDR3 is 15 amino acids long. Germline loops: CDR1 DFQATT, CDR2 SNEGSKA (reference sequence). The CDR3 region is CSAYRGQNSNQPQHF. CDR3 in DNA: TGCAGTGCCTACCGGGGGCAGAATAGCAATCAGCCCCAGCATTTT.